Listed below are T cell receptor beta chains from one sample, sequenced in a study of CD8 T cells in Susac syndrome. TCRdb re-derived calls from the immunoSEQ multiplex PCR reads in MiXCR, one entry per CDR3 protein. This table holds approximately 190,000 distinct CDR3 sequences, under 95% found once. The sequenced material came from CD4+ T cells from PBMCs. The origin of the receptors is a human donor in good health. CDR3s include the opening cysteine and the closing phenylalanine or tryptophan.

J,V,CDR3
TRBJ2-6,TRBV7-2,CASSLAWGANVLTF
TRBJ1-1,TRBV29-1,CSVADRRNTEAFF
TRBJ1-1,TRBV7-9,CASSLEGQLPMNTEAFF
TRBJ1-1,TRBV28,CASSLLRGLFMNTEAFF
TRBJ1-5,TRBV18,CASSQGSGEQSNQPQHF
TRBJ1-1,TRBV2,CASPGKGGRITEAFF
TRBJ1-3,TRBV29-1,CSVVDLSGNTIYF
TRBJ2-5,TRBV20-1,CSARLGQETQYF
TRBJ1-5,TRBV20-1,CSAEPGYGQPQHF
TRBJ2-1,TRBV2,CASSSRLAGRNNEQFF
TRBJ1-2,TRBV6-1,CASSERVLYGYTF
TRBJ2-3,TRBV5-1,CASSLGPSSTDTQYF
TRBJ1-5,TRBV12-3/TRBV12-4,CASSPRGGGNQPQHF
TRBJ1-2,TRBV13,CASSSGQGFYGYTF
TRBJ1-2,TRBV7-2,CASSLNGGRDTF
TRBJ2-6,TRBV19,CASSAPLAGVSGANVLTF
TRBJ1-5,TRBV10-3,CAISESQGNQPQHF
TRBJ2-3,TRBV4-3,CASSHQDGSGTDTQYF
TRBJ2-2,TRBV6-4,CASSVEEGTGELFF
TRBJ2-1,TRBV9,CASSGDTPSYNEQFF
TRBJ2-1,TRBV27,CASSLGFGEQFF
TRBJ2-3,TRBV7-9,CASSPTSGGRDTQYF
TRBJ1-1,TRBV12-3/TRBV12-4,CATATGGRGTEAFF